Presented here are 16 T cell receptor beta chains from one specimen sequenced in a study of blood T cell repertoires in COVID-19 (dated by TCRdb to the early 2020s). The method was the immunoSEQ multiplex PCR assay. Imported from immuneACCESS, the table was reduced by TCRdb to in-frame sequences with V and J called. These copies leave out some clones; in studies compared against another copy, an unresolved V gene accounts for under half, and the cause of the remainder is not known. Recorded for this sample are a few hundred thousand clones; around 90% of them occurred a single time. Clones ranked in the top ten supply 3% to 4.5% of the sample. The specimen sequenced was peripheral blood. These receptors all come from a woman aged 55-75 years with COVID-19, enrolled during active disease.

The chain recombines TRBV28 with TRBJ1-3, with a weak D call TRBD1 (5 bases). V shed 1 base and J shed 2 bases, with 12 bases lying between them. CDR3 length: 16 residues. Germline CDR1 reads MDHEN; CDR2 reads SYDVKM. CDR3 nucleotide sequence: TGTGCCAGCAGTTTATATGCAGGGCCCACTGGAAACACCATATATTTT. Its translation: CASSLYAGPTGNTIYF.

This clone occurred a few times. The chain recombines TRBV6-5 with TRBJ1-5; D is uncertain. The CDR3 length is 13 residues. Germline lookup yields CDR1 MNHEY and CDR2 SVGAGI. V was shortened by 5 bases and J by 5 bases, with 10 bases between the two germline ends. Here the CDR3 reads CASSLFPDQPQHF. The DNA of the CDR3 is TGTGCCAGCAGTCTATTCCCGGATCAGCCCCAGCATTTT.

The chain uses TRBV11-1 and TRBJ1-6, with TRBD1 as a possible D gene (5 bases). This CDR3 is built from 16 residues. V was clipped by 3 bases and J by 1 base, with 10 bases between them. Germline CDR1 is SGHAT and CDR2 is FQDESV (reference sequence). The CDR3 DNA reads TGTGCCAGCAGCTTGAACGGGGGTTCCTATAATTCACCCCTCCACTTT. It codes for CASSLNGGSYNSPLHF.

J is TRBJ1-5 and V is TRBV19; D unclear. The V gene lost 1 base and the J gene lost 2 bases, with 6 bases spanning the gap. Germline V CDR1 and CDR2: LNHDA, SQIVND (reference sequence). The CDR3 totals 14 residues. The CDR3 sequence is CASSIVSGNQPQHF. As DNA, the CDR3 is TGTGCCAGTAGTATAGTTTCCGGCAATCAGCCCCAGCATTTT.

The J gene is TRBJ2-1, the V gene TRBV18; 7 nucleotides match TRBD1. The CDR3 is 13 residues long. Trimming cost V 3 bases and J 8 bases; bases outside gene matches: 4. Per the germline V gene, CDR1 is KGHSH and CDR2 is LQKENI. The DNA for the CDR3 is TGTGCCAGCTCACCGCAAGGGGGCTATGAGCAGTTCTTC. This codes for CASSPQGGYEQFF. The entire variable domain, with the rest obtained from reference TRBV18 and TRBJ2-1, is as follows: NAGVMQNPRHLVRRRGQEARLRCSPMKGHSHVYWYRQLPEEGLKFMVYLQKENIIDESGMPKERFSAEFPKEGPSILRIQQVVRGDSAAYFCASSPQGGYEQFFGPGTRLTVL.

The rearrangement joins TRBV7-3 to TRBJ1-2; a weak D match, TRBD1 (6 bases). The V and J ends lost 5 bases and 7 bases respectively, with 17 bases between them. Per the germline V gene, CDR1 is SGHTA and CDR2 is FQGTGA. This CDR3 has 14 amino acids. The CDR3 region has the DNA TGTGCCAGCAGCGCTCAGGGGCTTGGGGGTGGCTACACCTTC. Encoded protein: CASSAQGLGGGYTF.

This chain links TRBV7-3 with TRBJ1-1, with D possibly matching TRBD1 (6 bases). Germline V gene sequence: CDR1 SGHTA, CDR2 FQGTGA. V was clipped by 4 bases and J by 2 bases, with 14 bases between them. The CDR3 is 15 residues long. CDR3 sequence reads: CASSSPQGSNTEAFF. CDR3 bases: TGTGCCAGCAGCTCACCACAGGGATCTAACACTGAAGCTTTCTTT. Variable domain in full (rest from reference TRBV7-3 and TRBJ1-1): GAGVSQTPSNKVTEKGKYVELRCDPISGHTALYWYRQSLGQGPEFLIYFQGTGAADDSGLPNDRFFAVRPEGSVSTLKIQRTERGDSAVYLCASSSPQGSNTEAFFGQGTRLTVV.

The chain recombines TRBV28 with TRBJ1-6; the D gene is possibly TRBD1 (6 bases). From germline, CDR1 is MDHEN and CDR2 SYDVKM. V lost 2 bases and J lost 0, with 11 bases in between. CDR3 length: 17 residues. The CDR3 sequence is CASSLLGQSSYNSPLHF. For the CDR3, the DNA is TGTGCCAGCAGTTTACTTGGACAGAGCTCCTATAATTCACCCCTCCACTTT.

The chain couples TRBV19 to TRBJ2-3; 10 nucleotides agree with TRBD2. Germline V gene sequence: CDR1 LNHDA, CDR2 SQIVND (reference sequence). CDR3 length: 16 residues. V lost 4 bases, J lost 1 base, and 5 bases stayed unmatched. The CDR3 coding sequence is TGTGCCAGTAGTAATGATCTAGCGGGGGGCACAGATACGCAGTATTTT. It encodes CASSNDLAGGTDTQYF. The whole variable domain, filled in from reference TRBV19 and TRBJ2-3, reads DGGITQSPKYLFRKEGQNVTLSCEQNLNHDAMYWYRQDPGQGLRLIYYSQIVNDFQKGDIAEGYSVSREKKESFPLTVTSAQKNPTAFYLCASSNDLAGGTDTQYFGPGTRLTVL.

DNA of the CDR3: TGTGCCAGCAGCACCTCGGGACAGATCTACGAGCAGTACTTC. It specifies CASSTSGQIYEQYF. This chain connects TRBV28 to TRBJ2-7; 7 bases line up with TRBD1. Per germline, CDR1 MDHEN and CDR2 SYDVKM. J was trimmed by 3 bases and V by 6 bases; bases with no gene match: 8. This CDR3 has 14 residues.

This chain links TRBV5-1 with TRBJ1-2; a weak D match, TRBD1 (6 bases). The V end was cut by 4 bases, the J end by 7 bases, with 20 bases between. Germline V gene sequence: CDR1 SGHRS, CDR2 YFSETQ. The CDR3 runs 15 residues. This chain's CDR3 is CASSQGQNKVGGYTF. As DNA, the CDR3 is TGCGCCAGCAGCCAAGGACAGAACAAAGTGGGTGGCTACACCTTC.

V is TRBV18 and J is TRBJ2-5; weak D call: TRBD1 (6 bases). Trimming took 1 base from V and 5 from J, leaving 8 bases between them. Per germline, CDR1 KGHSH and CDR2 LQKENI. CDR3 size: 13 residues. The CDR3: CASSPLQGETQYF. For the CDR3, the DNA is TGTGCCAGCTCACCACTTCAGGGGGAGACCCAGTACTTC.

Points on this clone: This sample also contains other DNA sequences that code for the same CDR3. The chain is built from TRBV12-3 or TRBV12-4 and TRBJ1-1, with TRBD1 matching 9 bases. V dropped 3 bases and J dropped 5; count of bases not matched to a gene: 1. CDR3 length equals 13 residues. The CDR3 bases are TGTGCCAGCAGTTTGGGACAGGGAACTGAAGCTTTCTTT. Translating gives CASSLGQGTEAFF.

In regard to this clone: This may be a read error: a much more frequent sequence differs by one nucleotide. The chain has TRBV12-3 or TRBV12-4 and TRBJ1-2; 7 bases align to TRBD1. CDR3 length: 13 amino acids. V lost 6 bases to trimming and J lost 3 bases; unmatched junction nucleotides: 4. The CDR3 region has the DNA TGTGCCAGCAGCCTTACAGGGGACTATGGCTACACCTTC. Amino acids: CASSLTGDYGYTF.

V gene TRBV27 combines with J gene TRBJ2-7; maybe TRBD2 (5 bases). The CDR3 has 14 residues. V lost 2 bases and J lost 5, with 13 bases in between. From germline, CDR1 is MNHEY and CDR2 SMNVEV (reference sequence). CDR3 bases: TGTGCCAGCAGTTTAGGCGGAGGAACCAACGAGCAGTACTTC. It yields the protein CASSLGGGTNEQYF.

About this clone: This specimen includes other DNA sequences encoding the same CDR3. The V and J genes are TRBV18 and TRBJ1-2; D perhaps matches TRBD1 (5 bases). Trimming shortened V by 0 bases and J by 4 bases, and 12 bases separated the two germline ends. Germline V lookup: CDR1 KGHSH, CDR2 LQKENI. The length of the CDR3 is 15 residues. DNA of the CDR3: TGTGCCAGCTCACCACCGGTCTTAGGGGTCTATGGCTACACCTTC. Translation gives CASSPPVLGVYGYTF. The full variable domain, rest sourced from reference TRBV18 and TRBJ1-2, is NAGVMQNPRHLVRRRGQEARLRCSPMKGHSHVYWYRQLPEEGLKFMVYLQKENIIDESGMPKERFSAEFPKEGPSILRIQQVVRGDSAAYFCASSPPVLGVYGYTFGSGTRLTVV.